This passage covers 21 T cell receptor beta chains from one sample sequenced in a study of blood T cell repertoires in COVID-19. Measured with immunoSEQ multiplex PCR; TCRdb has only the in-frame clones, and not every one. The sample lists approximately 250,000 clones; around 88% were seen once. Sequencing was done on a sample of PBMCs or T cells enriched from blood (not recorded which). The receptors shown here come from a woman aged 35 to 49 with acute COVID-19.

V and J are TRBV5-6 and TRBJ1-3; maybe TRBD1 (5 bases). V lost 4 bases, J lost 0 bases, and 11 bases lay in between. The CDR3 consists of 15 residues. Germline CDR1 reads SGHDT; CDR2 reads YYEEEE. The CDR3 DNA is TGTGCCAGCAGCCCTGACAGCTACTCTGGAAACACCATATATTTT. Amino acid sequence: CASSPDSYSGNTIYF. Variable domain in full (rest from reference TRBV5-6 and TRBJ1-3): DAGVTQSPTHLIKTRGQQVTLRCSPKSGHDTVSWYQQALGQGPQFIFQYYEEEERQRGNFPDRFSGHQFPNYSSELNVNALLLGDSALYLCASSPDSYSGNTIYFGEGSWLTVV.

This CDR3 is CASSGYRRTYYYGYTF. The CDR3 nucleotides read TGTGCCAGCAGCGGTTACAGAAGAACATATTACTATGGCTACACCTTC. The gene calls are TRBV9 and TRBJ1-2; D gene unclear. Germline CDR1 is SGDLS and CDR2 is YYNGEE. The CDR3 consists of 16 residues. V shed 3 bases and J shed 3 bases, with 18 bases lying between them. Using reference TRBV9 and TRBJ1-2 for the parts outside the CDR3, the full variable domain is DSGVTQTPKHLITATGQRVTLRCSPRSGDLSVYWYQQSLDQGLQFLIQYYNGEERAKGNILERFSAQQFPDLHSELNLSSLELGDSALYFCASSGYRRTYYYGYTFGSGTRLTVV.

The V call is TRBV5-4, the J call TRBJ2-5, with TRBD2 as a possible D gene (5 bases). Germline-derived CDR1 and CDR2 are SGHNT and YYREEE (reference sequence). The CDR3 sequence is 14 residues long. Trimming shortened V by 3 bases and J by 3 bases, and 12 bases separated the two germline ends. The CDR3 region is CASSSPGSEETQYF. CDR3 bases: TGTGCCAGCAGCTCTCCGGGATCAGAAGAGACCCAGTACTTC.

Turning to this clone: Other DNA sequences in this specimen translate into the identical CDR3. This sequence joins TRBV18 and TRBJ1-1, with D perhaps TRBD1 (5 bases). The V gene's germline CDR1 is KGHSH and CDR2 LQKENI. V was trimmed by 3 bases and J by 4 bases, leaving 12 bases between them. This CDR3 spans 14 amino acids. The CDR3 loop reads CASSPPGGSTEAFF. In DNA form, the CDR3 reads TGTGCCAGCTCACCTCCGGGGGGGAGCACTGAAGCTTTCTTT.

The chain employs TRBV5-1 and TRBJ2-7; TRBD1 aligns across 8 bases. The length of the CDR3 is 13 residues. V shed 2 bases and J 7 bases; nucleotides not matched to a gene: 5. Germline V gene sequence: CDR1 SGHRS, CDR2 YFSETQ. The CDR3 DNA reads TGCGCCAGCAGCTTACGGACAGGGCTAGAGCAGTACGTC. As protein: CASSLRTGLEQYV.

The chain couples TRBV19 to TRBJ2-6, with 8 bases fitting TRBD1. The length of the CDR3 is 16 residues. V lost 4 bases, J lost 9 bases, and 11 bases stayed unmatched. Germline lookup yields CDR1 LNHDA and CDR2 SQIVND (reference sequence). CDR3 nucleotides: TGTGCCAGTAGTACCACTCAGGGGGCGAATATCAACGTCCTGACTTTC. Translation: CASSTTQGANINVLTF. The complete variable domain, with remaining parts taken from reference TRBV19 and TRBJ2-6, reads DGGITQSPKYLFRKEGQNVTLSCEQNLNHDAMYWYRQDPGQGLRLIYYSQIVNDFQKGDIAEGYSVSREKKESFPLTVTSAQKNPTAFYLCASSTTQGANINVLTFGAGSRLTVL.

J is TRBJ1-1 and V is TRBV3-1 (or the pseudogene TRBV3-2); D remains ambiguous. V was pared by 0 bases and J by 4 bases, with 12 bases between. The CDR3 has 15 residues. The germline V gene encodes CDR1 LGHDT and CDR2 YNNKEL (reference sequence). CDR3 coding DNA: TGTGCCAGCAGCCAAGAGGCGGGGTTCGGCACTGAAGCTTTCTTT. Amino acid sequence: CASSQEAGFGTEAFF.

This chain links TRBV7-8 with TRBJ1-1; 10 bases map to TRBD1. The CDR3 extends over 17 amino acids. V dropped 5 bases and J dropped 1; count of bases not matched to a gene: 10. Germline loops: CDR1 SGHVS, CDR2 FQNEAQ. CDR3 sequence: CASSLEPGQGWNTEAFF. The CDR3 DNA reads TGTGCCAGCAGCCTCGAGCCGGGACAGGGGTGGAACACTGAAGCTTTCTTT.

The chain employs TRBV2 and TRBJ1-1; the D gene is possibly TRBD1 (6 bases). This CDR3 contains 15 residues. The V and J ends lost 7 bases and 0 bases respectively, with 15 bases between them. The V gene's germline CDR1 is SNHLY and CDR2 FYNNEI. The CDR3 here is CASNLQGDLNTEAFF. In DNA form, the CDR3 reads TGTGCCAGCAATTTACAGGGAGACCTGAACACTGAAGCTTTCTTT.

V and J are TRBV27 and TRBJ1-6; 7 bases agree with TRBD1. In germline, CDR1 is MNHEY, CDR2 SMNVEV (reference sequence). Unmatched junction bases numbered 6, after V lost 6 bases and J lost 10 bases. The CDR3 loop spans 13 amino acids. CDR3 region: CASSDRERSPLHF. In nucleotides, the CDR3 is TGTGCCAGCAGCGACAGGGAACGGTCACCCCTCCACTTT.

This rearrangement joins TRBV28 to TRBJ2-6; perhaps TRBD2 as D (5 bases). V shed 3 bases and J shed 0 bases, with 9 bases lying between them. Germline V gene sequence: CDR1 MDHEN, CDR2 SYDVKM. The CDR3 extends over 16 amino acids. The CDR3 loop is CASSFEGSSGANVLTF. DNA of the CDR3: TGTGCCAGCAGTTTTGAGGGATCCTCTGGGGCCAACGTCCTGACTTTC.

On this clone: Other DNA sequences in this sample translate to the same CDR3. The rearrangement uses TRBV11-2 and TRBJ1-2; D is uncertain. The CDR3 is 14 amino acids. The germline V gene has CDR1 SGHAT and CDR2 FQNNGV. Trimming took off 1 base at V and 2 bases at J, with 8 bases between the two ends. The CDR3 loop is CASSLGPGNYGYTF. The CDR3 DNA reads as TGTGCCAGCAGCTTAGGTCCAGGAAACTATGGCTACACCTTC. The full variable domain, with the rest looked up from reference TRBV11-2 and TRBJ1-2, is EAGVAQSPRYKIIEKRQSVAFWCNPISGHATLYWYQQILGQGPKLLIQFQNNGVVDDSQLPKDRFSAERLKGVDSTLKIQPAKLEDSAVYLCASSLGPGNYGYTFGSGTRLTVV.

The chain has TRBV7-2 and TRBJ2-2; tentatively, D is TRBD2 (5 bases). This CDR3 is built from 15 residues. Germline loops: CDR1 SGHTA, CDR2 FQGNSA. Trimming cost V 3 bases and J 0 bases, with 8 bases left between them. The CDR3 reads CASSFGGTNTGELFF. In DNA form, the CDR3 reads TGTGCCAGCAGCTTCGGAGGAACGAACACCGGGGAGCTGTTTTTT.

The sample holds a few counts of this clone. This sequence joins TRBV7-9 and TRBJ2-6; possible D gene TRBD2, 5 bases. This CDR3 comprises 18 residues. The germline V and J ends were trimmed by 0 bases and 2 bases, with 14 bases remaining between them. Germline CDR1 is SEHNR and CDR2 is FQNEAQ (reference sequence). The CDR3, as DNA: TGTGCCAGCAGCTTAGCTGGGCCTTCGGGAACTGGGGCCAACGTCCTGACTTTC. Translating it yields CASSLAGPSGTGANVLTF.

This chain links TRBV19 with TRBJ1-1, with 10 positions matching TRBD1. The CDR3 runs to 17 residues. With 4 bases clipped from V and 5 bases from J, the junction kept 13 bases outside the gene matches. Germline CDR1 LNHDA, CDR2 SQIVND (reference sequence). The CDR3 region is CASSKLGRTGGRTEAFF. In DNA, the CDR3 is TGTGCCAGTAGTAAACTAGGAAGGACAGGGGGTCGAACTGAAGCTTTCTTT.

This clone was observed a handful of times. This chain joins TRBV5-1 and TRBJ2-3; a possible D gene is TRBD1 (5 bases). The germline gives CDR1 SGHRS, CDR2 YFSETQ. This CDR3 is 13 amino acids long. V lost 8 bases to trimming and J lost 0 bases, with 10 bases between them. CDR3 sequence reads: CASNTGSTDTQYF. The CDR3 nucleotides are TGCGCCAGTAATACAGGTAGCACAGATACGCAGTATTTT.

The chain employs TRBV7-3 and TRBJ1-6; D ambiguous. The V end was cut by 1 base, the J end by 9 bases, with 10 bases between. Germline V lookup: CDR1 SGHTA, CDR2 FQGTGA. The length of the CDR3 is 14 residues. CDR3 residues: CASSLNAVASPLHF. The DNA of the CDR3 is TGTGCCAGCAGCTTAAACGCTGTGGCTTCACCCCTCCACTTT.

This rearrangement joins TRBV18 to TRBJ2-7, with D uncertain. From germline, CDR1 is KGHSH and CDR2 LQKENI. The CDR3 is 14 amino acids. The germline V and J ends were trimmed by 1 base and 1 base, with 8 bases remaining between them. CDR3 in amino acids: CASSPRATSYEQYV. CDR3 DNA sequence: TGTGCCAGCTCACCACGTGCAACTTCCTACGAGCAGTACGTC.

The chain's CDR3 is CASNDHSLAGGHTDTQYF. The DNA of the CDR3 is TGTGCCAGCAACGACCACTCTCTAGCGGGAGGGCACACAGATACGCAGTATTTT. The rearrangement links TRBV3-1 (or the pseudogene TRBV3-2) to TRBJ2-3, with 12 nucleotides matching TRBD2. Germline lookup yields CDR1 LGHDT and CDR2 YNNKEL (reference sequence). J was trimmed by 2 bases and V by 7 bases; bases with no gene match: 13. CDR3 size: 18 residues.

CDR3: CASSPPGDRGETQYF. The CDR3 bases are TGTGCCAGCAGCCCCCCAGGTGACCGGGGGGAGACCCAGTACTTC. The rearrangement links TRBV5-4 to TRBJ2-5; D is perhaps TRBD2 (6 bases). Germline V gene sequence: CDR1 SGHNT, CDR2 YYREEE (reference sequence). The CDR3 has 15 amino acids. Deletions cut 4 bases from V and 5 bases from J, with 18 bases between.

The gene calls are TRBV25-1 and TRBJ1-2; the D is unclear. The germline V and J ends were trimmed by 4 bases and 1 base, with 7 bases remaining between them. In germline, CDR1 is MGHDK, CDR2 SYGVNS. The CDR3 covers 13 residues. The CDR3 protein is CASSVTDNYGYTF. In DNA, the CDR3 is TGTGCCAGCAGTGTAACAGATAACTATGGCTACACCTTC.